These T cell receptor beta chains were read from a single sample in a study of blood T cell repertoires in COVID-19. The method was immunoSEQ multiplex PCR; TCRdb's version includes in-frame clones alone and lacks a portion of them. The sample contains approximately 240,000 clones, nearly 85% of which appear only once. Sequences were obtained from peripheral blood. The receptors originated from a woman aged 30 to 39 with COVID-19, enrolled during active disease. The CDR3 runs from the conserved cysteine through the conserved F or W. The D gene is left open where the match is weak. Only some rows state a clone size, as once, few, many or a class for expanded clones.

>TRBV27|.|.|TRBJ1-5
CASSSSSNQPQHF
TGTGCCAGCAGTTCTTCTAGCAATCAGCCCCAGCATTTT
>TRBV28|.|.|TRBJ1-1
CASSLLGAGTNTEAFF
TGTGCCAGCAGTTTATTGGGTGCAGGAACGAACACTGAAGCTTTCTTT
>TRBV5-1|TRBD1|.|TRBJ2-2
CASSLRDRATGELFF
TGCGCCAGCAGCTTACGTGACAGGGCCACCGGGGAGCTGTTTTTT
>TRBV6-6|.|.|TRBJ1-1
CASSDRSEMNTEAFF
TGTGCCAGCAGTGACAGAAGTGAAATGAACACTGAAGCTTTCTTT
>TRBV9|.|few|TRBJ1-2
CASSHDTNYGYTF
TGTGCCAGCAGCCACGACACAAACTATGGCTACACCTTC
>TRBV7-2|.|.|TRBJ1-5
CASRAPGSANQPQHF
TGTGCCAGCAGAGCCCCTGGGAGTGCCAATCAGCCCCAGCATTTT
>TRBV21-1|.|.|TRBJ1-2
CASQTGFPGRGYTF
TGTGCCAGCCAGACAGGGTTCCCTGGTAGGGGCTACACCTTC
>TRBV6-1|TRBD1|.|TRBJ1-2
CASSEQGDYGYTF
TGTGCCAGCAGTGAACAGGGGGACTATGGCTACACCTTC
>TRBV28|.|.|TRBJ1-5
CASSRQVLSNQPQHF
TGTGCCAGCAGTCGACAGGTCTTAAGCAATCAGCCCCAGCATTTT
>TRBV30|.|.|TRBJ1-2
CAWMNRGNYGYTF
TGTGCCTGGATGAATAGGGGCAACTATGGCTACACCTTC
>TRBV6-2/TRBV6-3|TRBD1|few|TRBJ1-2
CASRYYPDRVKGYTF
TGTGCCAGCAGATACTACCCGGACAGGGTTAAGGGCTACACCTTC
>TRBV7-9|TRBD2|.|TRBJ2-1
CASSRLRLAGGHNEQFF
TGTGCCAGCAGCCGACTCCGACTAGCGGGGGGCCACAATGAGCAGTTCTTC
>TRBV24-1|TRBD1|many|TRBJ2-7
CATSGSTGEGHEQYF
TGTGCCACCAGTGGCTCGACAGGGGAAGGCCACGAGCAGTACTTC
>TRBV7-2|TRBD1|.|TRBJ2-5
CASSLQWTGRGETQYF
TGTGCCAGCAGCCTTCAATGGACAGGCCGGGGAGAGACCCAGTACTTC
>TRBV5-1|.|.|TRBJ2-2
CASSLQTPTRRVSPGELFF
TGCGCCAGCAGCCTACAGACCCCAACTCGGCGGGTCTCACCCGGGGAGCTGTTTTTT
>TRBV5-8|.|.|TRBJ1-2
CASSLAPGNYGYTF
TGTGCCAGCAGCTTGGCCCCGGGAAACTATGGCTACACCTTC
>TRBV28|.|.|TRBJ1-2
CASSYFGLNYGYTF
TGTGCCAGCAGTTATTTTGGCCTTAACTATGGCTACACCTTC
>TRBV6-5|.|once|TRBJ2-3
CASSPGGGSTDTQYF
TGTGCCAGCAGTCCGGGTGGCGGATCCACAGATACGCAGTATTTT
>TRBV10-1|TRBD2|.|TRBJ2-7
CASKLAGGPGEQYF
TGCGCCAGCAAACTAGCGGGAGGGCCTGGAGAGCAGTACTTC
>TRBV6-2/TRBV6-3|TRBD1|.|TRBJ1-2
CASSYFSAGTANYGYTF
TGTGCCAGCAGTTACTTTAGCGCCGGGACAGCTAACTATGGCTACACCTTC
>TRBV7-9|.|.|TRBJ2-7
CASSLGVEEQYF
TGTGCCAGCAGCTTAGGAGTCGAGGAGCAGTACTTC
>TRBV19|TRBD1|.|TRBJ2-3
CASNPTGTFTDTQYF
TGTGCCAGTAACCCGACAGGGACCTTCACAGATACGCAGTATTTT